The 2 T cell receptor beta chains listed next were all sequenced from one sample in a study of blood T cells in healthy people across ages. A sample-barcoded 5' primer and a J-beta primer mix were used in a second PCR of roughly 7 to 11 cycles. TCRdb reprocessed the 5' RACE reads with MiXCR, giving one entry per CDR3 protein. This sample has some 1.7 million distinct CDR3 sequences; about 30% occur once, and the top ten carry 7.7%. The sample consisted of blood. Receptors were obtained from a woman aged 25 to 39 in good health.

This clonotype was detected many times. The rearrangement uses TRBV9 and TRBJ2-6; D remains ambiguous. Germline CDR1 is SGDLS and CDR2 is YYNGEE. The CDR3 loop spans 14 amino acids. V lost 1 base, J lost 4 bases, and 6 bases lay in between. The CDR3 DNA sequence: TGTGCCAGCAGCGTAACTTCCGGGGCCAACGTCCTGACTTTC. Protein product: CASSVTSGANVLTF.

This clonotype was detected only once. This chain uses TRBV5-1 with TRBJ2-2; TRBD1 aligns across 8 bases. The trim removed 9 bases at V and 0 bases at J, leaving 7 bases unmatched. Germline V gives CDR1 SGHRS, CDR2 YFSETQ. The CDR3 runs 15 residues. CDR3 nucleotide sequence: TGCGCCACCCGGACAGGGTCGGCGAACACCGGGGAGCTGTTTTTT. Its protein is CATRTGSANTGELFF.